This T cell receptor beta chain was recorded in a study of identical twins. Study-level points and caveats: Out-of-frame alpha sequences shared between twins exhibited an excess of low generation probability.

Trimming took off 3 bases at V and 11 bases at J, with 13 bases between the two ends. Germline-derived CDR1 and CDR2 are SNHLY and FYNNEI. The CDR3 totals 12 residues. cDNA carried unique molecular identifiers, and a universal primer site was added by template switching. TCRdb re-called the 5' RACE reads with MiXCR, one entry per CDR3 protein. The sample includes about 520,000 distinct CDR3 sequences, under 25% seen only once; the top ten take about 0.99%. Remarks on this clonotype: Its target is not known.

The sample was also linked to a second study, of T cells expressing NK-cell markers. From that second work: Eight donors were sequenced, of whom seven were HCMV-seropositive, while the remaining one was HCMV-seronegative.

This chain connects TRBV2 to TRBJ1-1; no clear D. The sequencing input was CD4+ T cells sorted from blood. The TCR comes from a woman younger than 30 in good health. The CDR3 protein is CASSDLGRVAFF. The CDR3 bases are TGTGCCAGCAGTGATTTAGGGCGGGTGGCTTTCTTT.